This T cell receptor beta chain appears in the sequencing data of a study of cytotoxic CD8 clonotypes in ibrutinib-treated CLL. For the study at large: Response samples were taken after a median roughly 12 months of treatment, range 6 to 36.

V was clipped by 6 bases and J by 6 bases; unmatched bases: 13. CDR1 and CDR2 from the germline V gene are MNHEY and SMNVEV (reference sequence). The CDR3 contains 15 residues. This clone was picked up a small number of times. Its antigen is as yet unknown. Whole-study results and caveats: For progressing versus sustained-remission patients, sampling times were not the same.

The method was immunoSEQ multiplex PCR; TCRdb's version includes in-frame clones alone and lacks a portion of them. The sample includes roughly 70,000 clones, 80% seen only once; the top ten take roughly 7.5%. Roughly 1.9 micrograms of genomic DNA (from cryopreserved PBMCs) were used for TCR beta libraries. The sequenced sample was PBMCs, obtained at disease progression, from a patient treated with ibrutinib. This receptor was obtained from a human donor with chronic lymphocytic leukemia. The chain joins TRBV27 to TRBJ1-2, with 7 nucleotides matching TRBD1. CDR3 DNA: TGTGCCAGCAGCTACCACGACAGGGTAGAGGATGGCTACACCTTC. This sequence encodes CASSYHDRVEDGYTF.